This TCR beta chain was documented in a study of T-cell memory formation after mild COVID-19. General observations from the study: Detection of some responders pre-infection suggested pre-existing cross-reactive memory T cells participated. Contracting CD4+ clones were located mainly in CM and EM, and CD8+ clones in EMRA.

As regards this clonotype: Its antigen is not known.

The V gene lost 5 bases and the J gene lost 7 bases, with 17 bases spanning the gap. This CDR3 has 14 residues. TCR alpha and TCR beta cDNA libraries carrying sample barcodes and UMIs came from 5'RACE with constant-segment primers. In TCRdb, the 5' RACE reads were re-called with MiXCR into one record per CDR3 protein. The data contain around 340,000 distinct CDR3 sequences, about 21% of them singletons. This rearrangement joins TRBV12-3 or TRBV12-4 to TRBJ1-1, with a tentative D call TRBD1 (6 bases). The source of this sequence is an adult woman who had mild COVID-19 (a few samples of this study predate the infection). Cell type and time point are not known. Sequencing was done on a sample of PBMCs or a T cell subset sorted from them (not recorded which). CDR3 coding DNA: TGTGCCAGCAGTGCGTCGAGTTGGGACAATGAAGCTTTCTTT. Translation gives CASSASSWDNEAFF.